Detailed here is one T cell receptor beta chain. This sample was taken from a study of tumour-infiltrating T cells in Burkitt lymphoma. Trimming cost V 5 bases and J 8 bases, with 12 bases left between them. CDR1 is SNHLY, CDR2 FYNNEI, per germline. The CDR3 is 13 amino acids. Method: immunoSEQ multiplex PCR; TCRdb's copy keeps in-frame clones and lacks some. The data contain 15,000 to 20,000 clones, around four fifths of them singletons. The chain is built from TRBV2 and TRBJ2-2; no reliable D call. The receptor was derived from a human donor with diffuse large B-cell lymphoma. Source material: tumor tissue. CDR3 sequence reads: CASSKGVPGELFF. CDR3 nucleotides: TGTGCCAGCAGTAAGGGTGTGCCAGGGGAGCTGTTTTTT. Complete variable domain (other parts from reference TRBV2 and TRBJ2-2): EPEVTQTPSHQVTQMGQEVILRCVPISNHLYFYWYRQILGQKVEFLVSFYNNEISEKSEIFDDQFSVERPDGSNFTLKIRSTKLEDSAMYFCASSKGVPGELFFGEGSRLTVL.